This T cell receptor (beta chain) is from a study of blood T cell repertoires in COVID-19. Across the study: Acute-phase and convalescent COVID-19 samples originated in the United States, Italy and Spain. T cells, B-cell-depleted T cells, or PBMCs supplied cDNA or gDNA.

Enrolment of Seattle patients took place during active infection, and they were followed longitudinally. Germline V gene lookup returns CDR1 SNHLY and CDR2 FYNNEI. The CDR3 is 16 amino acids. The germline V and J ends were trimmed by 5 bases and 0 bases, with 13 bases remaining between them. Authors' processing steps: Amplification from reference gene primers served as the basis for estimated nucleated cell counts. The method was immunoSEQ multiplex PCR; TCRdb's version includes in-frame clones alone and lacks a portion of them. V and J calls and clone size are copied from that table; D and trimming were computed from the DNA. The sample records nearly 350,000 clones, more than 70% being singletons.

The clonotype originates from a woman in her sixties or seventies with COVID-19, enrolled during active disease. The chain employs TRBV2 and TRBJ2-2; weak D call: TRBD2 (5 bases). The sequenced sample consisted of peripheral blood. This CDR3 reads CASSLRDFANTGELFF. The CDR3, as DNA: TGTGCCAGCAGTCTGAGGGATTTCGCGAACACCGGGGAGCTGTTTTTT.